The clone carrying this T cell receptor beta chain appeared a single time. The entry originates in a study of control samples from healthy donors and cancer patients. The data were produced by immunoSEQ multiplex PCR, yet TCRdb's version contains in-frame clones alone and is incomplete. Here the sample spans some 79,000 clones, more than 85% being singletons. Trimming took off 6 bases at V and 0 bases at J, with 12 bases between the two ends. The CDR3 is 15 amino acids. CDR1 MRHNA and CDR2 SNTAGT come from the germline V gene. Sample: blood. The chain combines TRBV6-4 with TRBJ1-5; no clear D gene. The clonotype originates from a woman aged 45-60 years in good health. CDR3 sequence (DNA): TGTGCCAGCAGCAAGACTGGTTCTAGCAATCAGCCCCAGCATTTT. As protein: CASSKTGSSNQPQHF.